The sequence of this TCR beta chain was determined in a study of response to subunit inactivated influenza vaccine. Regarding this clonotype: As yet, its antigen is unknown.

V was cut by 5 bases and J by 7 bases, with 14 bases left in between. The CDR3 runs to 13 residues. The germline gives CDR1 PRHDT, CDR2 FYEKMQ (reference sequence). TCRdb processed the RT-PCR reads anew with MiXCR; each CDR3 protein has one entry. Among hundreds of thousands of distinct CDR3 sequences listed, about 7.6% were seen once. General study results and limits: The authors suggested that every seasonal influenza vaccination recruits few new T cells.

This specimen was PBMCs from blood, taken roughly 24 months after vaccination. This sequence was found in a man aged 45 to 75 who received an inactivated influenza vaccine. The chain recombines TRBV13 with TRBJ2-5, with TRBD1 as a possible D gene (5 bases). The CDR3 spells CASSPDRDGTQYF. The CDR3 nucleotides are TGTGCCAGCAGCCCCGACAGAGATGGGACCCAGTACTTC. The variable domain in full, completed from reference TRBV13 and TRBJ2-5, reads AAGVIQSPRHLIKEKRETATLKCYPIPRHDTVYWYQQGPGQDPQFLISFYEKMQSDKGSIPDRFSAQQFSDYHSELNMSSLELGDSALYFCASSPDRDGTQYFGPGTRLLVL.